This T cell receptor beta chain emerged from a study of T cells in Graves' hyperthyroidism and ophthalmopathy. Between the trimmed V and J ends, which lost 4 bases and 5 bases, there was a span of 14 bases. The germline V gene has CDR1 KGHDR and CDR2 SFDVKD. The CDR3 loop spans 15 amino acids. This clonotype was counted between two and nine times. There were TCR beta CDR3 regions amplified from RNA transcripts. TCR CDR3 regions were first amplified by RT-PCR with HTBI primers. In TCRdb, the multiplex PCR reads were re-called with MiXCR into one record per CDR3 protein. The table records under 800,000 distinct CDR3 sequences, around 15% of them present only once.

The sequenced material came from blood. The chain joins TRBV24-1 to TRBJ2-1; no firm D call. The sequence was obtained from a young woman with Graves' hyperthyroidism. CDR3 nucleotides: TGTGCCACCAGTGACTCGGTGGTAGTTGACAATGAGCAGTTCTTC. Translated, it gives CATSDSVVVDNEQFF.